This T cell receptor (beta chain) was sequenced in a study of shared clonotypes between healthy human individuals. Study at large: Each donor's CD8 memory used one plate, CD8 naive two, each CD4 subset three.

Points on this clone: Its antigen is unidentified.

Measured with immunoSEQ multiplex PCR; TCRdb has only the in-frame clones, and not every one. The table records about 610,000 clones, approximately 97% of them present only once. The V gene's germline CDR1 is MRHNA and CDR2 SNTAGT. After removal of 7 bases from V and 0 bases from J, the junction contained 13 bases not matched to a gene. This CDR3 comprises 17 residues. Study-level points and caveats: Sharing across four donors was highest in naive CD4 (approximately 5%) and lowest in memory CD8 (around 0.4%). The study generally estimated greater richness for naive than memory subsets.

The chain carries TRBV6-4 and TRBJ2-7; 9 nucleotides match TRBD2. The sample taken for sequencing was naive CD4+ T cells sorted from blood. Subset: CD45RA+ positively selected. This TCR was recovered from a woman younger than 45 in good health. CDR3 nucleotides: TGTGCCAGCACCGACGAGACTAGCGGCTGTAGCTCCTACGAGCAGTACTTC. Residues: CASTDETSGCSSYEQYF.